This T cell receptor (beta chain) was observed in a study of human T cells and chemical hapten exposure. Time point of the sample: patch test 1, 2 weeks after DPC sensitization. Regarding treatment: therapeutic diphenylcyclopropenone sensitization with weekly scalp DPC. Blood collection happened ahead of applying each patch test. Suited to DPC and affected by alopecia, the donors ranged from 18 to 70 years old. The CDR3 loop spans 13 amino acids. Deletions cut 3 bases from V and 5 bases from J, with 10 bases between. The germline V gene encodes CDR1 SGHAT and CDR2 FQNNGV. The library labeled individual cDNA molecules by adding unique molecular identifiers to them. TCRdb ran MiXCR on the RACE reads and lists one entry per CDR3 protein. The sample includes around 74,000 distinct CDR3 sequences, 25% to 40% of them seen just once.

Sequences were derived from whole blood, sampled in connection with sensitization to the hapten diphenylcyclopropenone (DPC). This sequence originates from a middle-aged man with alopecia areata. Some clones in this sample may be carry-over from other donors' samples. V and J are TRBV11-2 and TRBJ1-1; D uncertain. The CDR3 DNA is TGTGCCAGCAGCTTTTTCGGCAGGACTGAAGCTTTCTTT. This sequence encodes CASSFFGRTEAFF.